This T cell receptor beta chain originates from a study of T cells in Graves' hyperthyroidism and ophthalmopathy. Study observations and caveats: Most clonotypes expanded in the thyroid (above 0.001) were also present in blood.

Criteria for exclusion of patients were uncontrolled infection, other autoimmune disease, pregnancy or lactation. Diagnostic decisions used clinical symptoms, serum thyroxine and TRAb, thyroid ultrasound and orbital computed tomography. Each 10 ml fresh peripheral blood draw supplied the PBMCs. This clonotype showed up just a few times. Its antigen is not identified. This CDR3 region has 14 residues. V lost 6 bases to trimming and J lost 7 bases, with 18 bases between them. CDR1 and CDR2 (germline): MNHNS, SASEGT. TCR beta CDR3 regions were amplified from RNA transcripts. Carried out on the TCR CDR3, a first-round RT-PCR used the HTBI primer set. TCRdb re-analysed the multiplex PCR reads in MiXCR, keeping a single row per CDR3 protein. The sample has 700,000 to 850,000 distinct CDR3 sequences; roughly a third are singletons.

Sample: blood. This sequence was found in a woman aged 40 to 50 with Graves' hyperthyroidism. The genes are TRBV6-1 and TRBJ2-5; D might be TRBD1 (6 bases). Here the CDR3 DNA reads TGTGCCAGCAGAACAGGGCCCACCCGCGGGACCCAGTACTTC. Amino acids: CASRTGPTRGTQYF.